A selection of T cell receptor beta chains follows, all from one sample in a study of cytomegalovirus exposure and HLA in healthy donors. Using immunoSEQ multiplex PCR, the repertoire was profiled, and TCRdb retains in-frame clones only, with some absent. Across tens of thousands of clones, the top ten clones capture about 2.2% of the sample. Source material: PBMCs. The receptors were sampled from a female donor in good health and CMV-seronegative. Both conserved end residues are part of each CDR3. The order of the fields is D gene, J gene, V gene, CDR3 protein, CDR3 DNA. The D gene is left open where the match is weak.

d_gene: TRBD2
j_gene: TRBJ2-2
v_gene: TRBV12-5
CDR3aa: CASGLPPSGRTGELFF
CDR3nt: TGTGCTAGTGGTTTGCCCCCTAGCGGGAGGACCGGGGAGCTGTTTTTT

d_gene: NA
j_gene: TRBJ2-1
v_gene: TRBV5-1
CDR3aa: CASSLGGLAHSSYNEQFF
CDR3nt: TGCGCCAGCAGCTTGGGGGGTCTAGCGCACAGCTCCTACAATGAGCAGTTCTTC

d_gene: NA
j_gene: TRBJ1-1
v_gene: TRBV19
CDR3aa: CASTAPRRGGMNTEAFF
CDR3nt: TGTGCCAGTACCGCCCCCCGTCGAGGGGGTATGAACACTGAAGCTTTCTTT

d_gene: NA
j_gene: TRBJ2-3
v_gene: TRBV5-1
CDR3aa: CASSLALGSTDTQYF
CDR3nt: TGCGCCAGCAGCTTAGCCCTAGGAAGCACAGATACGCAGTATTTT

d_gene: NA
j_gene: TRBJ2-7
v_gene: TRBV9
CDR3aa: CASSVGAGEYEQYF
CDR3nt: TGTGCCAGCAGCGTAGGGGCAGGGGAATACGAGCAGTACTTC

d_gene: TRBD2
j_gene: TRBJ2-3
v_gene: TRBV4-3
CDR3aa: CASSVRLAGGTDTQYF
CDR3nt: TGCGCCAGCAGCGTACGACTAGCGGGGGGCACAGATACGCAGTATTTT

d_gene: NA
j_gene: TRBJ2-7
v_gene: TRBV6-5
CDR3aa: CASHGGRLGEQYF
CDR3nt: TGTGCCAGCCACGGAGGCAGGCTAGGCGAGCAGTACTTC

d_gene: TRBD2
j_gene: TRBJ2-7
v_gene: TRBV5-1
CDR3aa: CASSRSSGSMGSYEQYF
CDR3nt: TGCGCCAGCAGTCGGTCTAGCGGGAGTATGGGGTCCTACGAGCAGTACTTC

d_gene: NA
j_gene: TRBJ1-1
v_gene: TRBV6-5
CDR3aa: CASSYSGQYSAFF
CDR3nt: TGTGCCAGCAGTTACAGCGGACAGTACTCAGCTTTCTTT

d_gene: TRBD1
j_gene: TRBJ2-7
v_gene: TRBV18
CDR3aa: CASSPGPRTGNYEQYF
CDR3nt: TGTGCCAGCTCACCGGGGCCCCGGACAGGGAACTACGAGCAGTACTTC

d_gene: TRBD1
j_gene: TRBJ2-1
v_gene: TRBV9
CDR3aa: CASSAGGSQFF
CDR3nt: TGTGCCAGCAGCGCAGGGGGCTCCCAGTTCTTC

d_gene: NA
j_gene: TRBJ2-7
v_gene: TRBV29-1
CDR3aa: CSVDEGTDEQYF
CDR3nt: TGCAGCGTTGATGAGGGGACTGATGAGCAGTACTTC

d_gene: NA
j_gene: TRBJ1-2
v_gene: TRBV29-1
CDR3aa: CSVGHVSLNYGYTF
CDR3nt: TGCAGCGTTGGACACGTATCTCTTAACTATGGCTACACCTTC

d_gene: TRBD1
j_gene: TRBJ2-2
v_gene: TRBV25-1
CDR3aa: CASSEGTANTGELFF
CDR3nt: TGTGCCAGCAGTGAAGGGACAGCGAACACCGGGGAGCTGTTTTTT

d_gene: NA
j_gene: TRBJ2-5
v_gene: TRBV5-1
CDR3aa: CASSLVTDETQYF
CDR3nt: TGCGCCAGCAGCTTGGTGACAGACGAGACCCAGTACTTC

d_gene: TRBD1
j_gene: TRBJ2-6
v_gene: TRBV5-6
CDR3aa: CASSRTGVVLTF
CDR3nt: TGTGCCAGCAGCCGGACAGGGGTCGTCCTGACTTTC

d_gene: NA
j_gene: TRBJ1-1
v_gene: TRBV6-1
CDR3aa: CASSALGDNTEAFF
CDR3nt: TGTGCCAGCAGTGCATTAGGGGATAACACTGAAGCTTTCTTT

d_gene: NA
j_gene: TRBJ2-5
v_gene: TRBV12-5
CDR3aa: CASDLGTDFHPLGEQETQYF
CDR3nt: TGTGCTAGTGACCTCGGTACGGATTTCCACCCTTTAGGAGAACAAGAGACCCAGTACTTC

d_gene: NA
j_gene: TRBJ2-3
v_gene: TRBV6-9
CDR3aa: CASSRTGKWTDTQYF
CDR3nt: TGTGCCAGCAGTCGCACAGGGAAATGGACAGATACGCAGTATTTT

d_gene: NA
j_gene: TRBJ2-7
v_gene: TRBV19
CDR3aa: CASAAAGRYEQYF
CDR3nt: TGTGCCAGTGCAGCAGCTGGGCGATACGAGCAGTACTTC

d_gene: NA
j_gene: TRBJ2-4
v_gene: TRBV18
CDR3aa: CASSPPVGRGGIQYF
CDR3nt: TGTGCCAGCTCACCACCGGTCGGCAGGGGCGGCATTCAGTACTTC

d_gene: TRBD1
j_gene: TRBJ1-2
v_gene: TRBV27
CDR3aa: CASRGQGHYGYTF
CDR3nt: TGTGCCAGCAGAGGACAGGGACACTATGGCTACACCTTC

d_gene: TRBD1
j_gene: TRBJ1-1
v_gene: TRBV12-5
CDR3aa: CASDPGQMNTEAFF
CDR3nt: TGTGCTAGTGACCCGGGACAGATGAACACTGAAGCTTTCTTT

d_gene: NA
j_gene: TRBJ2-5
v_gene: TRBV12-2
CDR3aa: CASRFELVETQYF
CDR3nt: TGTGCAAGTCGCTTTGAGCTCGTGGAGACCCAGTACTTC

d_gene: NA
j_gene: TRBJ1-2
v_gene: TRBV10-3
CDR3aa: CAISESNRRGYTF
CDR3nt: TGTGCCATCAGTGAGTCGAACAGGCGGGGCTACACCTTC

d_gene: NA
j_gene: TRBJ2-2
v_gene: TRBV5-4
CDR3aa: CASSFQVNTGELFF
CDR3nt: TGTGCCAGCAGCTTTCAGGTGAACACCGGGGAGCTGTTTTTT

d_gene: NA
j_gene: TRBJ2-5
v_gene: TRBV19
CDR3aa: CASSIPTAQETQYF
CDR3nt: TGTGCCAGTAGTATACCGACAGCCCAAGAGACCCAGTACTTC

d_gene: NA
j_gene: TRBJ2-7
v_gene: TRBV5-1
CDR3aa: CASSLSGSAYEQYF
CDR3nt: TGCGCCAGCAGCTTGTCGGGTAGCGCCTACGAGCAGTACTTC

d_gene: NA
j_gene: TRBJ1-2
v_gene: TRBV25-1
CDR3aa: CASSESGTYYGYTF
CDR3nt: TGTGCCAGCAGTGAGTCGGGGACTTACTATGGCTACACCTTC

d_gene: TRBD1
j_gene: TRBJ1-2
v_gene: TRBV28
CDR3aa: CASSLGTGLGYTF
CDR3nt: TGTGCCAGCAGTTTAGGGACAGGGCTAGGCTACACCTTC

d_gene: NA
j_gene: TRBJ2-7
v_gene: TRBV6-5
CDR3aa: CASSYWRGRHYEQYF
CDR3nt: TGTGCCAGCAGTTACTGGCGGGGGCGGCACTACGAGCAGTACTTC

d_gene: NA
j_gene: TRBJ1-5
v_gene: TRBV7-5
CDR3aa: CARSYDRGGQPQHF
CDR3nt: TGTGCCAGAAGCTATGACAGGGGAGGCCAGCCCCAGCATTTT

d_gene: TRBD2
j_gene: TRBJ2-7
v_gene: TRBV19
CDR3aa: CASSITSGRFYEQYF
CDR3nt: TGTGCCAGTAGTATTACTAGCGGGAGGTTCTACGAGCAGTACTTC

d_gene: NA
j_gene: TRBJ1-6
v_gene: TRBV4-2
CDR3aa: CASSQNEGDSSPLHF
CDR3nt: TGTGCCAGCAGCCAAAACGAGGGGGATAGCTCACCCCTCCACTTT

d_gene: NA
j_gene: TRBJ2-1
v_gene: TRBV5-1
CDR3aa: CASSLVRDSHNNEQFF
CDR3nt: TGCGCCAGCAGCTTGGTTAGAGACAGTCACAACAATGAGCAGTTCTTC

d_gene: NA
j_gene: TRBJ2-1
v_gene: TRBV30
CDR3aa: CAWTGILGEQFF
CDR3nt: TGTGCCTGGACCGGAATCCTCGGGGAGCAGTTCTTC

d_gene: TRBD1
j_gene: TRBJ1-4
v_gene: TRBV10-3
CDR3aa: CAISERQGGEKLFF
CDR3nt: TGTGCCATCAGTGAAAGACAGGGTGGGGAAAAACTGTTTTTT

d_gene: TRBD2
j_gene: TRBJ2-1
v_gene: TRBV5-6
CDR3aa: CASSLLLAGGPAYNEQFF
CDR3nt: TGTGCCAGCAGCTTGCTGCTAGCGGGAGGGCCGGCGTACAATGAGCAGTTCTTC

d_gene: NA
j_gene: TRBJ2-3
v_gene: TRBV14
CDR3aa: CASSRRQLSTDTQYF
CDR3nt: TGTGCCAGCAGCCGGCGACAGCTAAGCACAGATACGCAGTATTTT

d_gene: NA
j_gene: TRBJ1-1
v_gene: TRBV5-1
CDR3aa: CASSDNRVGEAFF
CDR3nt: TGCGCCAGCAGCGATAACAGGGTCGGTGAAGCTTTCTTT

d_gene: TRBD1
j_gene: TRBJ1-1
v_gene: TRBV5-1
CDR3aa: CASSFGDRGTEAFF
CDR3nt: TGCGCCAGCAGCTTTGGAGACAGGGGGACTGAAGCTTTCTTT

d_gene: NA
j_gene: TRBJ1-2
v_gene: TRBV30
CDR3aa: CAWSARVEDGYTF
CDR3nt: TGTGCCTGGAGTGCACGGGTTGAAGATGGCTACACCTTC

d_gene: TRBD1
j_gene: TRBJ1-1
v_gene: TRBV18
CDR3aa: CASSTLLQGTVVNTEAFF
CDR3nt: TGTGCCAGCTCAACCTTGCTACAGGGGACGGTCGTGAACACTGAAGCTTTCTTT

d_gene: TRBD2
j_gene: TRBJ2-7
v_gene: TRBV6-1
CDR3aa: CASSAGLAGMSEQYF
CDR3nt: TGTGCCAGCAGTGCGGGACTAGCGGGAATGAGTGAGCAGTACTTC

d_gene: NA
j_gene: TRBJ2-5
v_gene: TRBV29-1
CDR3aa: CSASLGGETQYF
CDR3nt: TGCAGCGCTAGTTTGGGGGGAGAGACCCAGTACTTC

d_gene: NA
j_gene: TRBJ1-1
v_gene: TRBV4-2
CDR3aa: CASSQKKRTEAFF
CDR3nt: TGTGCCAGCAGCCAAAAAAAGAGAACTGAAGCTTTCTTT